This T cell receptor (beta chain) was captured in a study of T-cell memory formation after mild COVID-19. Study-level results: Mainly in CM and EM were contracting CD4+ clones; CD8+ were in EMRA.

Amplification by 5'RACE using constant-segment primers produced TCR alpha and TCR beta cDNA libraries that carried sample barcodes and UMIs. One entry per CDR3 protein results from TCRdb running MiXCR on the 5' RACE reads. The data contain 360,000 or so distinct CDR3 sequences, around 27% of them seen just once; the ten biggest clones take up roughly 13%. This clonotype has a handful of counts. Its antigen remains unknown. This CDR3 contains 15 residues. The germline V gene encodes CDR1 MNHEY and CDR2 SVGAGI. V was clipped by 0 bases and J by 5 bases, with 11 bases between them. The genes are TRBV6-5 and TRBJ2-1; a possible D gene is TRBD1 (6 bases). This TCR was recovered from an adult woman who had mild COVID-19 (a few samples of this study predate the infection). Cell type and time point are not known. The specimen was PBMCs or a T cell subset sorted from them (not recorded which). CDR3 loop: CASSYSVGQHNEQFF. CDR3 bases: TGTGCCAGCAGTTACTCGGTAGGACAGCACAATGAGCAGTTCTTC.